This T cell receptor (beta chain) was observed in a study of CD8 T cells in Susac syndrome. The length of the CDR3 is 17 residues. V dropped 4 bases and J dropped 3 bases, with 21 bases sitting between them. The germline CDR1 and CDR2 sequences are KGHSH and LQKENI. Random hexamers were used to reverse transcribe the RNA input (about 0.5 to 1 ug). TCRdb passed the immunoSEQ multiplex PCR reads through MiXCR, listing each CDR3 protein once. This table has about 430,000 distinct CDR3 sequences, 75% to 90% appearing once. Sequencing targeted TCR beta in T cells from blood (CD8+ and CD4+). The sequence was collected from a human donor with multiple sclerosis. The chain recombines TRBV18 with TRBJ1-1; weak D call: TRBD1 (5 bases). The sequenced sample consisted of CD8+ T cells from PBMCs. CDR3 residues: CASSLFFRGGGDTEAFF. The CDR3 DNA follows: TGTGCCAGCTCACTATTCTTTCGCGGCGGAGGGGACACTGAAGCTTTCTTT.